This T cell receptor (beta chain) stems from a study of CD4+ T cells in melanoma. Study outcomes and limitations: Diverse differentiation states were reported for melanoma neoantigen-specific CD4+ T cells. A reported correlation linked neoantigen-specific CD4+ T cells to CD8+, macrophage and B cell function.

Points on this clone: Antigen: not known.

Germline assignment: CDR1 SNHLY and CDR2 FYNNEI. The CDR3 runs 14 residues. V lost 8 bases and J lost 7; bases outside the gene matches: 9. Clones were sequenced by immunoSEQ multiplex PCR, and TCRdb holds only the in-frame ones, with some missing. This sample has about 11,000 clones, with roughly two thirds found just once. This TCR came from a human donor with melanoma. The chain is built from TRBV2 and TRBJ1-5, with 9 bases aligning to TRBD1. Sequenced: cells from a culture (not recorded whether cultured in vitro). CDR3 sequence (DNA): TGTGCCAGCCTCCCGGGACAGGGTGGACAGCCCCAGCATTTT. Encoded protein: CASLPGQGGQPQHF.